The clone carrying this T cell receptor (beta chain) was seen only a few times. Its antigen is unidentified. The CDR3 sequence is 14 residues long. Germline V gene sequence: CDR1 SGHRS, CDR2 YFSETQ. V shed 0 bases, J shed 7 bases, and the junction held 3 bases outside the gene matches. The data derive from a study of post-analysis software for immune sequencing data. Background on the study: There were relapsing-remitting, secondary progressive and progressive-relapsing multiple sclerosis among the disease courses included.

Findings and limits, study-wide: A few TRBV segments (TRBV5-6, TRBV5-1 and TRBV20-1 among them) occurred more frequently in patients than in controls. F-measure co-clustering was strong for batch-matched samples. Those with multiple sclerosis, the patient group, showed significantly lower normalized Chao1 diversity than controls.

Unique molecular identifiers were present in the TCR beta cDNA libraries. cDNA molecules numbering approximately 500,000 came from roughly 1.1 to 9.2 million T cells. TCRdb fed the PCR reads into MiXCR, producing one record per CDR3 protein. The sample consists of hundreds of thousands of distinct CDR3 sequences, over 45% of them appearing once. This TCR was sampled from a girl aged 2-10 years with multiple sclerosis. The sample consisted of blood. V usage is TRBV5-1 and J usage is TRBJ2-4, with 8 bases matching TRBD1. In DNA form, the CDR3 reads TGCGCCAGCAGCTTGGGACAGGGGTGGAACATTCAGTACTTC. This translates into CASSLGQGWNIQYF.